This T cell receptor (beta chain) was observed in a study of T cell responses to AZD1222 COVID-19 vaccine listed by TCRdb under 2021. About the full investigation: Because spike-specific TCR depth and breadth did not differ between the two schedules, AZD1222 recipients who got a second dose at roughly 4 weeks were pooled with those who got a second dose at roughly 12 weeks. TCR sequencing covered fewer than 250 trial participants: 200 to 220 given two doses of AZD1222 and about 26 given two doses of MenACWY control vaccine. Trial participants were enrolled by age into 18-55, 56-69 and 70-plus year subgroups, with roughly 160, 29 and 62 TCR-sequenced participants respectively.

Beyond this particular receptor, the publication reports: Nearly half of unique spike-specific TCRs reportedly recognized epitopes outside regions mutated in the B.1.351 and B.1.1.7 variants. The vaccine-associated CD4 TCRs covered the entire spike protein, and the dominant responses fell in regions 160-218 and 743-854. Because no day 14 peak-response samples were available, the repertoires could be characterized only after the peak T cell response. Conclusions about previously exposed vaccinees are limited, since just 6 or 7 AZD1222 recipients were seropositive for SARS-CoV-2 at baseline. Most participants were white British and females outnumbered males, and the authors suggested that clonal diversity may have been underestimated. After two AZD1222 doses, both the breadth and the depth of spike-specific TCRs were significantly higher than at day 0 and than in MenACWY recipients. In the small 56-69-year group, the increase in depth fell short of significance, most likely because of low power.

The time point label here, explained by the study, means: baseline before first vaccination. The vaccinee samples were drawn from two UK trials, COV001 and COV002, one of which was a single-blind randomized controlled phase 2/3 trial testing AZD1222 (ChAdOx1 nCoV-19) in healthy adults. Trial participant PBMC samples were collected at day 0 and day 28 after the second dose for TCRbeta chain sequencing. The CDR3 regions of human TCRbeta chains were analyzed by immunosequencing. Regarding the original processing steps: Repertoire TCRs were matched against a reference library of SARS-CoV-2-specific TCRs generated with the MIRA antigen-specificity platform. Breadth was defined as the fraction of unique TCRs that were SARS-CoV-2-associated. Depth was defined as the fraction of total T cells that were SARS-CoV-2-associated. Using the MIRA data, each spike-specific TCR was assigned both to the spike region to which the TCR was reactive and to a CD4 or CD8 class. Log10-transformed breadth and depth values were compared by one-way ANOVA with Sidak's multiple comparisons tests. Here the immuneACCESS table is served through TCRdb, limited to in-frame sequences with V and J called. Missing clones are a known gap in these copies; in checked studies unresolved V genes cover under half, and the rest lacks a known reason. V, J and clone size were drawn from that table, and D and trimming were deduced from the DNA. This sample comprises more than 250,000 clones, more than 85% of them detected only once. The ten most abundant clones make up roughly 0.6% of the sample.

The CDR3 starts with the cysteine, ends with the phenylalanine, and has 10 residues. Just CDR3 DNA is preserved here, 30 bases in frame from base 1. This clone was detected only once. It lacks a known antigen. No much larger clone is present one base from it, and per-base qualities are unavailable. Rearrangement joined TRBV21-1 to TRBJ1-5. TRBV21-1 is listed as a pseudogene. Sequenced material: peripheral blood, taken on day 0 of AZD1222 vaccination. The clonotype comes from an adult in good health. The DNA reads as follows: TGTGCCAGCAATTGTTTGGAAGAGCATTTT. Protein translation: CASNCLEEHF.